Following are 24 T cell receptor beta chains from one sample sequenced in a study of cytomegalovirus exposure and HLA in healthy donors. Use of 60 Vbeta and 13 Jbeta primers characterized the PCR. TCRdb's table, derived via immunoSEQ multiplex PCR, lists solely in-frame clones and lacks some. The table includes 40,000 to 45,000 clones, approximately 47% detected once. The sample taken for sequencing was PBMCs. The origin of the receptors is a man aged 60 to 75 in good health and CMV-seronegative.

V is TRBV6-5 and J is TRBJ2-5, with a possible D match to TRBD1 (6 bases). Per germline, CDR1 MNHEY and CDR2 SVGAGI. This CDR3 has 14 residues. Trimming pared 2 bases from V and 5 bases from J, leaving 12 bases between. CDR3 DNA sequence: TGTGCCAGCAGTTACCAAGGGGGAGAGGAGACCCAGTACTTC. This codes for CASSYQGGEETQYF.

This chain uses TRBV4-3 with TRBJ2-2; 11 bases agree with TRBD2. The CDR3 runs to 16 residues. V shed 4 bases and J 2 bases; nucleotides not matched to a gene: 3. Germline loops: CDR1 LGHNA, CDR2 YSLEER. The CDR3 DNA reads as TGCGCCAGCAGCCGTAGCGGGAGGGCCAACACCGGGGAGCTGTTTTTT. Its translation is CASSRSGRANTGELFF.

The genes are TRBV5-1 and TRBJ2-2; tentatively, D is TRBD1 (6 bases). CDR3 length equals 17 residues. V lost 6 bases, J lost 0 bases, and 18 bases lay in between. Germline-derived CDR1 and CDR2 are SGHRS and YFSETQ. The CDR3 region has the DNA TGCGCCAGCACCTTCCTTACTCAGGGGTCGAACACCGGGGAGCTGTTTTTT. Its translation is CASTFLTQGSNTGELFF.

The chain joins TRBV5-4 to TRBJ1-2; unclear D gene. The CDR3 is made up of 15 amino acids. The germline V gene has CDR1 SGHNT and CDR2 YYREEE (reference sequence). Trimming took 3 bases from V and 3 from J, leaving 15 bases between them. The CDR3 reads CASSSRRAVDYGYTF. CDR3 DNA sequence: TGTGCCAGCAGCTCAAGGAGGGCGGTGGACTATGGCTACACCTTC.

The table lists this clone with many counts. V is TRBV5-6 and J is TRBJ1-1; 8 nucleotides agree with TRBD1. CDR1 is SGHDT, CDR2 YYEEEE, per germline. V gave up 4 bases and J gave up 3 bases; unmatched junction bases: 5. CDR3 length: 14 residues. The CDR3 DNA sequence: TGTGCCAGCAGCCGGCCAGGGGGCTACACTGAAGCTTTCTTT. Its protein product is CASSRPGGYTEAFF. Full variable domain (remainder filled in from reference TRBV5-6 and TRBJ1-1): DAGVTQSPTHLIKTRGQQVTLRCSPKSGHDTVSWYQQALGQGPQFIFQYYEEEERQRGNFPDRFSGHQFPNYSSELNVNALLLGDSALYLCASSRPGGYTEAFFGQGTRLTVV.

The chain is built from TRBV30 and TRBJ2-6; 8 nucleotides match TRBD1. CDR1 and CDR2 from the germline V gene are GTSNPN and SVGIG (reference sequence). The CDR3 loop spans 14 amino acids. V lost 6 bases, J lost 0 bases, and 1 base stayed unmatched. The CDR3: CACTGGSGANVLTF. DNA of the CDR3: TGTGCCTGTACAGGGGGCTCTGGGGCCAACGTCCTGACTTTC.

This clone showed up just a few times. The genes are TRBV10-3 and TRBJ2-7, with 9 bases that match TRBD1. V lost 6 bases to trimming and J lost 3 bases; unmatched junction nucleotides: 3. The germline CDR1 and CDR2 sequences are ENHRY and SYGVKD. The CDR3 is made up of 13 amino acids. This CDR3 reads CAIRPGQGYEQYF. The CDR3 DNA reads TGTGCCATCAGACCGGGACAGGGCTACGAGCAGTACTTC.

The chain links TRBV19 to TRBJ1-2, with 8 nucleotides matching TRBD1. The CDR3 extends over 14 amino acids. V was pared by 3 bases and J by 7 bases, with 7 bases of the junction left unmatched. CDR1 and CDR2 from the germline V gene are LNHDA and SQIVND (reference sequence). The CDR3 DNA sequence: TGTGCCAGTAGTATTATGGGACAGGCTGCTGGCTACACCTTC. This gives the protein CASSIMGQAAGYTF.

Of note for this clone: Since a much larger clone is just one base distant, this may be a read error. The chain is built from TRBV11-3 and TRBJ2-1, with TRBD2 matching over 13 bases. Per the germline V gene, CDR1 is SGHNT and CDR2 is YENEEA. The V gene end was trimmed by 5 bases and the J gene end by 3 bases; junction bases not matched to a gene: 1. The CDR3 is 15 amino acids. In DNA, the CDR3 is TGTGCCAGCAGCCGGACTAGCGGGAGCTACAATGAGCAGTTCTTC. Translating gives CASSRTSGSYNEQFF. The full variable domain, rest sourced from reference TRBV11-3 and TRBJ2-1, is EAGVVQSPRYKIIEKKQPVAFWCNPISGHNTLYWYLQNLGQGPELLIRYENEEAVDDSQLPKDRFSAERLKGVDSTLKIQPAELGDSAVYLCASSRTSGSYNEQFFGPGTRLTVL.

The chain is built from TRBV5-1 and TRBJ2-1; 10 nucleotides match TRBD2. V shed 2 bases and J 8 bases; nucleotides not matched to a gene: 7. The CDR3 contains 15 residues. Germline CDR1 SGHRS, CDR2 YFSETQ. CDR3 sequence (DNA): TGCGCCAGCAGCTTCCCTAGCGGGAGTGGCGATGAGCAGTTCTTC. This encodes CASSFPSGSGDEQFF.

For the CDR3, the DNA is TGTGCCAGCAGCCAAGATGAGGGTCAGCCCCAGCATTTT. This encodes CASSQDEGQPQHF. V gene TRBV4-2 combines with J gene TRBJ1-5; D gene unclear. Per germline, CDR1 LGHNA and CDR2 YNFKEQ. The CDR3 contains 13 residues. The V end lost 0 bases, the J end lost 6 bases, and 6 bases lay between the germline ends.

CDR3 sequence: CAWSVRERDTQYF. DNA of the CDR3: TGTGCCTGGAGTGTACGCGAGAGGGATACGCAGTATTTT. This chain connects TRBV30 to TRBJ2-3; D gene unclear. The V gene's germline CDR1 is GTSNPN and CDR2 SVGIG (reference sequence). V dropped 0 bases and J dropped 6 bases, with 10 bases sitting between them. This CDR3 spans 13 amino acids.

V gene TRBV6-5 combines with J gene TRBJ2-5, with D hard to call. This CDR3 has 15 amino acids. The germline CDR1 and CDR2 sequences are MNHEY and SVGAGI. Trimming stripped 5 bases from V and 1 base from J, with 14 bases between. The CDR3 region is CASSLRHGTQETQYF. CDR3 DNA: TGTGCCAGCAGTCTCCGACACGGAACCCAAGAGACCCAGTACTTC.

V is TRBV7-2 and J is TRBJ2-7; 7 bases align to TRBD2. CDR1 and CDR2 from the germline V gene are SGHTA and FQGNSA. Losses at the gene ends were 4 bases for V and 4 bases for J; bases not matched to a gene: 7. The CDR3 extends over 14 amino acids. CDR3 amino acids: CASSSGGGRYEQYF. The DNA of the CDR3 is TGTGCCAGCAGCTCCGGGGGAGGGAGGTACGAGCAGTACTTC.

This chain joins TRBV9 and TRBJ2-1; no clear D. The V gene lost 0 bases and the J gene lost 0 bases, with 4 bases spanning the gap. Germline CDR1 reads SGDLS; CDR2 reads YYNGEE. CDR3 size: 14 residues. CDR3 protein: CASSVASSYNEQFF. CDR3 in DNA: TGTGCCAGCAGCGTAGCCAGCTCCTACAATGAGCAGTTCTTC. Looking up the rest from reference TRBV9 and TRBJ2-1 gives the full variable domain: DSGVTQTPKHLITATGQRVTLRCSPRSGDLSVYWYQQSLDQGLQFLIQYYNGEERAKGNILERFSAQQFPDLHSELNLSSLELGDSALYFCASSVASSYNEQFFGPGTRLTVL.

This chain uses TRBV2 with TRBJ1-4; the D gene is possibly TRBD1 (6 bases). Germline V gene sequence: CDR1 SNHLY, CDR2 FYNNEI. This CDR3 is built from 15 residues. Deletions cut 3 bases from V and 5 bases from J, with 13 bases between. Here the CDR3 DNA reads TGTGCCAGCAGTGAGGGGGGGGCCGCCAATGAAAAACTGTTTTTT. It is translated as CASSEGGAANEKLFF.

There are a few counts of this clone. The V gene is TRBV7-9, the J gene TRBJ1-2; unclear D gene. This CDR3 contains 15 residues. Germline CDR1 and CDR2: SEHNR and FQNEAQ (reference sequence). V dropped 1 base and J dropped 8 bases, with 17 bases sitting between them. The DNA of the CDR3 is TGTGCCAGCAGCTTAGAGGAGAGTCCGGGTGGGGGCTACACCTTC. Encoded protein: CASSLEESPGGGYTF.

The genes are TRBV9 and TRBJ1-4, with D possibly being TRBD1 (5 bases). Germline lookup yields CDR1 SGDLS and CDR2 YYNGEE. Trimming cost V 5 bases and J 6 bases, with 17 bases left between them. The CDR3 runs 15 residues. The CDR3 coding sequence is TGTGCCAGCAGTCTCCGGGACTCATCTGATGAAAAACTGTTTTTT. This encodes CASSLRDSSDEKLFF.

This clone has only a few counts. The chain links TRBV5-4 to TRBJ2-1, with 9 bases matching TRBD2. V gave up 1 base and J gave up 5 bases; unmatched junction bases: 7. CDR1 is SGHNT and CDR2 is YYREEE in the germline V gene (reference sequence). There are 16 residues in the CDR3. The CDR3 region is CASSLIAGVIHNEQFF. The CDR3 DNA reads as TGTGCCAGCAGCTTGATAGCGGGAGTTATCCACAATGAGCAGTTCTTC.

J is TRBJ2-2 and V is TRBV6-4; D might be TRBD2 (6 bases). Trimming removed 0 bases from V and 5 bases from J, with 13 bases in between. The CDR3 is 16 amino acids. CDR1 and CDR2 (germline): MRHNA, SNTAGT. The CDR3: CASSDSRLGHTGELFF. The CDR3 DNA follows: TGTGCCAGCAGTGACTCAAGACTAGGGCATACCGGGGAGCTGTTTTTT.

This clone was seen a few times. The V call is TRBV18, the J call TRBJ2-4; 9 bases map to TRBD1. This CDR3 is 15 amino acids long. The V gene end was trimmed by 3 bases and the J gene end by 6 bases; junction bases not matched to a gene: 6. CDR1 KGHSH and CDR2 LQKENI come from the germline V gene. CDR3 coding DNA: TGTGCCAGCTCACCCATAGGACAGGGGACAAACATTCAGTACTTC. Protein sequence: CASSPIGQGTNIQYF. Looking up the rest from reference TRBV18 and TRBJ2-4 gives the full variable domain: NAGVMQNPRHLVRRRGQEARLRCSPMKGHSHVYWYRQLPEEGLKFMVYLQKENIIDESGMPKERFSAEFPKEGPSILRIQQVVRGDSAAYFCASSPIGQGTNIQYFGAGTRLSVL.

This chain connects TRBV30 to TRBJ2-6; 8 nucleotides match TRBD1. The CDR3 covers 18 residues. V dropped 4 bases and J dropped 2; count of bases not matched to a gene: 13. Germline loops: CDR1 GTSNPN, CDR2 SVGIG (reference sequence). The CDR3: CAWTTRQGRFAGANVLTF. The CDR3 DNA reads as TGTGCCTGGACTACTAGACAGGGGAGGTTTGCTGGGGCCAACGTCCTGACTTTC.

The rearrangement links TRBV5-1 to TRBJ2-2, with D possibly matching TRBD1 (5 bases). The CDR3 extends over 14 amino acids. Trimming shortened V by 1 base and J by 3 bases, and 7 bases separated the two germline ends. Germline V gene sequence: CDR1 SGHRS, CDR2 YFSETQ. The CDR3 sequence: CASSLLTDTGELFF. CDR3 coding DNA: TGCGCCAGCAGCTTGTTGACAGACACCGGGGAGCTGTTTTTT.

The chain recombines TRBV28 with TRBJ2-1; 7 bases are a match to TRBD2. With V trimmed by 10 bases and J by 1 base, 19 bases remained unmatched. The CDR3 extends over 18 amino acids. Germline V gene lookup returns CDR1 MDHEN and CDR2 SYDVKM. The CDR3 DNA follows: TGTGCCACCGTTAGCGGGTGGTTCGAGGGGAGTTCCTACAATGAGCAGTTCTTC. It yields the protein CATVSGWFEGSSYNEQFF.